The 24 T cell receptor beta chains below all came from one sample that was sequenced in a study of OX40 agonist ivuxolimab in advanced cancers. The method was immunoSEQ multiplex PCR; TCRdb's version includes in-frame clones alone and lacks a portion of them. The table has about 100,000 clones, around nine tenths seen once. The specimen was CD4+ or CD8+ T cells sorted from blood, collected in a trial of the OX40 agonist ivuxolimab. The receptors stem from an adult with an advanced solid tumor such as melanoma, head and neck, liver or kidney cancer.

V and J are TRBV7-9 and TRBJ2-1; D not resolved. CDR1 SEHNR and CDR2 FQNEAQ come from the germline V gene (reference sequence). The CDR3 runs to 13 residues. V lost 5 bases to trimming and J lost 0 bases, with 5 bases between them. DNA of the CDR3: TGTGCCAGCAGCCCAGGCTCCTACAATGAGCAGTTCTTC. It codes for CASSPGSYNEQFF. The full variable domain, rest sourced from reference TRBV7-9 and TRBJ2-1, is DTGVSQNPRHKITKRGQNVTFRCDPISEHNRLYWYRQTLGQGPEFLTYFQNEAQLEKSRLLSDRFSAERPKGSFSTLEIQRTEQGDSAMYLCASSPGSYNEQFFGPGTRLTVL.

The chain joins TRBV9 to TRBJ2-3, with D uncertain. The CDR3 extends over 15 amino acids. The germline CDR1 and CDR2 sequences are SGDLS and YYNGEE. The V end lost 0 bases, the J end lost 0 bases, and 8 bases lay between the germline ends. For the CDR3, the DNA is TGTGCCAGCAGCGTAGGACCTGTGAGCACAGATACGCAGTATTTT. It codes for CASSVGPVSTDTQYF. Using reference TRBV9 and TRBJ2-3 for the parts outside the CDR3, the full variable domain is DSGVTQTPKHLITATGQRVTLRCSPRSGDLSVYWYQQSLDQGLQFLIQYYNGEERAKGNILERFSAQQFPDLHSELNLSSLELGDSALYFCASSVGPVSTDTQYFGPGTRLTVL.

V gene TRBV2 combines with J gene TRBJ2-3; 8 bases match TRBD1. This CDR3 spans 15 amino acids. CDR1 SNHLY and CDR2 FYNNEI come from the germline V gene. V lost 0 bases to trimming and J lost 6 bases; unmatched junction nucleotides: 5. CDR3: CASSEARGLIDTQYF. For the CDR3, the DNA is TGTGCCAGCAGTGAAGCCAGGGGGCTAATCGATACGCAGTATTTT.

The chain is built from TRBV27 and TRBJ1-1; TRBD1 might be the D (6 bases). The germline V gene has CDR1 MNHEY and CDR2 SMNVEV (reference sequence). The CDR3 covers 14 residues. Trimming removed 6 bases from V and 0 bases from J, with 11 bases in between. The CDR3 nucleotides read TGTGCCAGCAGGGGGGCTTGGGTGAACACTGAAGCTTTCTTT. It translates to CASRGAWVNTEAFF.

For the CDR3, the DNA is TGTGCCAGCAGCTTGGAAGTTTCAGGGAGGGGTGGCTACACCTTC. Its protein is CASSLEVSGRGGYTF. The chain combines TRBV5-4 with TRBJ1-2, with a tentative D call TRBD1 (5 bases). CDR1 SGHNT and CDR2 YYREEE come from the germline V gene (reference sequence). Trimming shortened V by 0 bases and J by 7 bases, and 16 bases separated the two germline ends. The length of the CDR3 is 15 residues.

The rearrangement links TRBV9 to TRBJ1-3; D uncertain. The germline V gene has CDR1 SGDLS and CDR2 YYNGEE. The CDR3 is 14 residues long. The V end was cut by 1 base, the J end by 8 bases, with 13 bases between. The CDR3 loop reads CASSVLQAGDTIYF. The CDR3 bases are TGTGCCAGCAGCGTATTGCAGGCGGGAGACACCATATATTTT.

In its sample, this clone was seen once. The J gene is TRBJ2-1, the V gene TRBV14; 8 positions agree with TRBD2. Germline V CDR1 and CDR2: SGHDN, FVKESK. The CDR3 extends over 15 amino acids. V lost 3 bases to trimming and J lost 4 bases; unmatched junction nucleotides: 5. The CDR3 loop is CASSHRGGTYNEQFF. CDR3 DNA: TGTGCCAGCAGCCACCGGGGGGGGACTTACAATGAGCAGTTCTTC.

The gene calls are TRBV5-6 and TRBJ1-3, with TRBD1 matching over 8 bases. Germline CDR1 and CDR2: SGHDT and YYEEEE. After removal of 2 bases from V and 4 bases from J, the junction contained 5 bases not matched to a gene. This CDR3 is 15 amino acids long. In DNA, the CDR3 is TGTGCCAGCAGCTTCCGACGGACAGGGGGAAACACCATATATTTT. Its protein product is CASSFRRTGGNTIYF. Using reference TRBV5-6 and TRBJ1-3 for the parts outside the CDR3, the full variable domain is DAGVTQSPTHLIKTRGQQVTLRCSPKSGHDTVSWYQQALGQGPQFIFQYYEEEERQRGNFPDRFSGHQFPNYSSELNVNALLLGDSALYLCASSFRRTGGNTIYFGEGSWLTVV.

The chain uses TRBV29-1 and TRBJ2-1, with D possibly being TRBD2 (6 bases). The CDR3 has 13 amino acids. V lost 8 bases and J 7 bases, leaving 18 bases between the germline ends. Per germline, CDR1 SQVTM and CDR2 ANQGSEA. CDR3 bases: TGCAGCTGCGGGGACTCAAAGGGGAATGAGCAGTTCTTC. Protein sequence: CSCGDSKGNEQFF.

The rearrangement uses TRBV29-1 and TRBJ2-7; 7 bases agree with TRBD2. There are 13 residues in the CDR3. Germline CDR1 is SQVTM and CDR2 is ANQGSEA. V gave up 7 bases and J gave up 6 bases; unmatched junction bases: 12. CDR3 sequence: CSGSYLPGGEQYF. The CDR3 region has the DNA TGCAGCGGTTCATACCTCCCGGGGGGCGAGCAGTACTTC.

The DNA of the CDR3 is TGCGCCAGCAGCTTGTCCGCCGTAGATACGCAGTATTTT. Translation: CASSLSAVDTQYF. The V and J genes are TRBV5-1 and TRBJ2-3; D unresolved. The CDR3 length is 13 residues. Germline V gives CDR1 SGHRS, CDR2 YFSETQ. The V end lost 1 base, the J end lost 5 bases, and 8 bases lay between the germline ends.

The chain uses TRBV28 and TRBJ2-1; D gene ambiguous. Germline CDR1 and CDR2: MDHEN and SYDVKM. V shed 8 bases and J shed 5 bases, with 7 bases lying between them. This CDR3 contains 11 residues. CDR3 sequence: CASQINNEQFF. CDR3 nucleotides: TGTGCCAGCCAAATCAACAATGAGCAGTTCTTC.

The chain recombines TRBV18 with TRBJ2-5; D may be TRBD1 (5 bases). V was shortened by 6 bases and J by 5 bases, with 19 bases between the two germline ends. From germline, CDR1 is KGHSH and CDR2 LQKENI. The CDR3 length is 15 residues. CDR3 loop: CASSFSPGSLETQYF. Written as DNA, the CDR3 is TGTGCCAGCTCTTTCAGCCCAGGGTCTTTGGAGACCCAGTACTTC. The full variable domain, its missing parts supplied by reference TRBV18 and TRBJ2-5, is NAGVMQNPRHLVRRRGQEARLRCSPMKGHSHVYWYRQLPEEGLKFMVYLQKENIIDESGMPKERFSAEFPKEGPSILRIQQVVRGDSAAYFCASSFSPGSLETQYFGPGTRLLVL.

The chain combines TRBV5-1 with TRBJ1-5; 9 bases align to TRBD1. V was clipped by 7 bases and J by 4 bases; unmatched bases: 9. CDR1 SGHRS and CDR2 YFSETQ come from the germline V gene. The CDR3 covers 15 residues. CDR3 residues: CASAEGTGINQPQHF. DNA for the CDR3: TGCGCCAGCGCAGAAGGGACAGGGATTAATCAGCCCCAGCATTTT.

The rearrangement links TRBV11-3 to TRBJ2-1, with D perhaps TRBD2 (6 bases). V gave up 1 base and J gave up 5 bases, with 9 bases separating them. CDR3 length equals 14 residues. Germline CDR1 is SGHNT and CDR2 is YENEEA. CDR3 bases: TGTGCCAGCAGCTTAGGGCGGGGCCACAATGAGCAGTTCTTC. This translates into CASSLGRGHNEQFF.

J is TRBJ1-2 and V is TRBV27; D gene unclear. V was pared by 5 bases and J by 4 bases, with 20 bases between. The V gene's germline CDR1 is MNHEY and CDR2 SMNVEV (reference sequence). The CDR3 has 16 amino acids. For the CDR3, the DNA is TGTGCCAGCAGTCCAGAGGCGGCCAGATCAAGCTATGGCTACACCTTC. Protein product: CASSPEAARSSYGYTF.

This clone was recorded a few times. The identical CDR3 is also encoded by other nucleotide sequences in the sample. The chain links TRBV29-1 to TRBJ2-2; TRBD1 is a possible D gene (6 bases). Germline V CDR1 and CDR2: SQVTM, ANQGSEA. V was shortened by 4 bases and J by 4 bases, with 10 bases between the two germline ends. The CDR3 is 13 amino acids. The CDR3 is CSVAQGGTGELFF. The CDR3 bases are TGCAGCGTTGCACAGGGTGGCACCGGGGAGCTGTTTTTT.

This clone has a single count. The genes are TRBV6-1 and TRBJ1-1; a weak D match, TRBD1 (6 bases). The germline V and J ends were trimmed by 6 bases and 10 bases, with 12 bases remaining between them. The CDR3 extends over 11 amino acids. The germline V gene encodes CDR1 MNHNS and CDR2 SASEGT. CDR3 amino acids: CASSQGYGAFF. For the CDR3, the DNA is TGTGCCAGCAGCCAGGGGTATGGAGCTTTCTTT.

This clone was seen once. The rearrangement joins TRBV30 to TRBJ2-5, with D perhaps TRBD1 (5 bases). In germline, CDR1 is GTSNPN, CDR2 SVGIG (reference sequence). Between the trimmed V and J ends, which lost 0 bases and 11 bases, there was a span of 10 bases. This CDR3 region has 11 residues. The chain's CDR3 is CAWSVQDTQYF. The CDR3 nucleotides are TGTGCCTGGAGTGTACAGGACACTCAGTACTTC.

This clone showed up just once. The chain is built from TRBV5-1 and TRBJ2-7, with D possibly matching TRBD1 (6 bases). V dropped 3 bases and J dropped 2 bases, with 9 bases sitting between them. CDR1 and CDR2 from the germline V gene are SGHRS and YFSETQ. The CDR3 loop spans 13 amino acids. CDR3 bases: TGCGCCAGCAGCTGGACAGAGGCCTACGAGCAGTACTTC. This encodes CASSWTEAYEQYF.

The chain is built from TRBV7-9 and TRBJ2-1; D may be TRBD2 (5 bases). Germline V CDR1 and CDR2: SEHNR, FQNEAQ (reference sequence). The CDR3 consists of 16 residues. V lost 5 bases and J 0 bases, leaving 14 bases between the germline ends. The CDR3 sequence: CASSALLGSSYNEQFF. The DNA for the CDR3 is TGTGCCAGCAGCGCCCTTCTTGGGAGCTCCTACAATGAGCAGTTCTTC.

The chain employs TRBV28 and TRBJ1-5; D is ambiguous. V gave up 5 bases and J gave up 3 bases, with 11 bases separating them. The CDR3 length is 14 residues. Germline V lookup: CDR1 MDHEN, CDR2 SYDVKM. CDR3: CASSLLQSNQPQHF. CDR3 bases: TGTGCCAGCAGTCTTTTACAGTCCAATCAGCCCCAGCATTTT.

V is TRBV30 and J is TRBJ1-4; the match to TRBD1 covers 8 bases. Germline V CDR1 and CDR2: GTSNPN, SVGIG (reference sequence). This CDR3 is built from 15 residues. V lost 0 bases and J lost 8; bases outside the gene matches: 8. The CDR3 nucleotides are TGTGCCTGGAGTGTTAGGACAGGGTACTACGAAAAACTGTTTTTT. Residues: CAWSVRTGYYEKLFF. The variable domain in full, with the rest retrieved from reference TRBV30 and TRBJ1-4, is SQTIHQWPATLVQPVGSPLSLECTVEGTSNPNLYWYRQAAGRGLQLLFYSVGIGQISSEVPQNLSASRPQDRQFILSSKKLLLSDSGFYLCAWSVRTGYYEKLFFGSGTQLSVL.

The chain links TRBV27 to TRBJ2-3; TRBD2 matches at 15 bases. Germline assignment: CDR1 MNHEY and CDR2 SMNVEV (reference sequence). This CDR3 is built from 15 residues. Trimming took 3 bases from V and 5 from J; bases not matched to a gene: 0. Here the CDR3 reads CASSLGLAGGDTQYF. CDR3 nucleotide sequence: TGTGCCAGCAGTTTGGGACTAGCGGGAGGAGATACGCAGTATTTT.